The 15 T cell receptor beta chains presented below share a single source sample, sequenced in a study of cytomegalovirus exposure and HLA in healthy donors. Measured with immunoSEQ multiplex PCR; TCRdb has only the in-frame clones, and not every one. The sample lists about 44,000 clones; roughly 93% were seen once. The sequenced sample consisted of PBMCs. These receptors came from a woman between 18 and 29 years old in good health and CMV-seronegative.

This chain uses TRBV28 with TRBJ1-4, with D unresolved. The CDR3 has 11 residues. CDR1 and CDR2 (germline): MDHEN, SYDVKM. Trimming shortened V by 4 bases and J by 7 bases, and 4 bases separated the two germline ends. The CDR3 region has the DNA TGTGCCAGCAGTTCTCGTGAAAAACTGTTTTTT. Residues: CASSSREKLFF.

The V gene is TRBV2, the J gene TRBJ2-2, with 9 bases identical to TRBD2. Germline CDR1 reads SNHLY; CDR2 reads FYNNEI. V dropped 7 bases and J dropped 3; count of bases not matched to a gene: 9. This CDR3 contains 16 residues. The CDR3 is CASNFPSGVYTGELFF. CDR3 nucleotide sequence: TGTGCCAGCAATTTTCCTAGCGGGGTATACACCGGGGAGCTGTTTTTT.

V usage is TRBV6-1 and J usage is TRBJ2-3; a possible D gene is TRBD1 (5 bases). The end of the DNA aligns better with TRBJ1-5, so the J call may be wrong. Germline CDR1 is MNHNS and CDR2 is SASEGT. The CDR3 covers 15 residues. The CDR3 sequence is CASSELLAGGDTQHF. In nucleotides, the CDR3 is TGTGCCAGCAGCGAACTGCTAGCGGGGGGGGATACGCAGCATTTT.

The chain couples TRBV4-1 to TRBJ2-6; 11 bases are shared with TRBD2. The CDR3 spans 18 residues. V was pared by 3 bases and J by 0 bases, with 4 bases of the junction left unmatched. In germline, CDR1 is MGHRA, CDR2 YSYEKL. CDR3 nucleotide sequence: TGCGCCAGCAGCCAGAGGACTAGCGGGTTCTCTGGGGCCAACGTCCTGACTTTC. Translating gives CASSQRTSGFSGANVLTF.

This rearrangement joins TRBV5-4 to TRBJ1-1, with 9 bases that match TRBD1. CDR1 is SGHNT and CDR2 is YYREEE in the germline V gene (reference sequence). J was trimmed by 2 bases and V by 3 bases; bases with no gene match: 2. The CDR3 covers 14 residues. This CDR3 is CASSSDRGNTEAFF. In DNA form, the CDR3 reads TGTGCCAGCAGCTCGGACAGGGGAAACACTGAAGCTTTCTTT.

V usage is TRBV28 and J usage is TRBJ1-5; TRBD1 matches 9 bases. V shed 6 bases and J 4 bases; nucleotides not matched to a gene: 7. The CDR3 is 15 residues long. Germline V gene data show CDR1 as MDHEN and CDR2 as SYDVKM. The chain's CDR3 is CASRGSGQGNQPQHF. The DNA of the CDR3 is TGTGCCAGCAGGGGATCCGGACAGGGGAATCAGCCCCAGCATTTT.

The rearrangement links TRBV30 to TRBJ2-3; 7 nucleotides match TRBD1. Germline CDR1 reads GTSNPN; CDR2 reads SVGIG (reference sequence). The CDR3 contains 19 residues. Trimming at V came to 8 bases and at J to 2 bases, leaving 25 bases not matched to a gene. This CDR3 is CAGRLKKTGQASYTDTQYF. The CDR3 nucleotides read TGTGCCGGTAGGCTCAAGAAAACAGGACAGGCCTCTTACACAGATACGCAGTATTTT.

The chain employs TRBV7-9 and TRBJ1-2; D perhaps matches TRBD1 (5 bases). Trimming pared 6 bases from V and 1 base from J, leaving 9 bases between. Germline lookup yields CDR1 SEHNR and CDR2 FQNEAQ (reference sequence). The CDR3 extends over 13 amino acids. CDR3 protein: CASRGTDNYGYTF. CDR3 coding DNA: TGTGCCAGCAGGGGGACTGATAACTATGGCTACACCTTC.

The chain couples TRBV5-1 to TRBJ1-4; tentative D call: TRBD1 (6 bases). CDR1 is SGHRS and CDR2 is YFSETQ in the germline V gene. Trimming left V 3 bases short and J 5 bases short, with 14 bases between. The CDR3 totals 15 residues. CDR3 sequence reads: CASSSQGSRNEKLFF. For the CDR3, the DNA is TGCGCCAGCAGCTCCCAGGGGTCGAGGAATGAAAAACTGTTTTTT.

The rearrangement links TRBV9 to TRBJ1-1, with D maybe TRBD1 (5 bases). V lost 3 bases and J 1 base, leaving 13 bases between the germline ends. CDR1 is SGDLS and CDR2 is YYNGEE in the germline V gene. The CDR3 contains 15 residues. For the CDR3, the DNA is TGTGCCAGCAGCGAAACCGTTGACAGGAACACTGAAGCTTTCTTT. Encoded protein: CASSETVDRNTEAFF. Full variable domain (rest looked up from reference TRBV9 and TRBJ1-1): DSGVTQTPKHLITATGQRVTLRCSPRSGDLSVYWYQQSLDQGLQFLIQYYNGEERAKGNILERFSAQQFPDLHSELNLSSLELGDSALYFCASSETVDRNTEAFFGQGTRLTVV.

The V and J genes are TRBV29-1 and TRBJ1-4; unclear D gene. The germline V gene has CDR1 SQVTM and CDR2 ANQGSEA. The CDR3 is 12 amino acids. V gave up 8 bases and J gave up 8 bases, with 15 bases separating them. In DNA form, the CDR3 reads TGCAGCCCGGACTCTAATGGCGAAAAACTGTTTTTT. Translation: CSPDSNGEKLFF.

This chain uses TRBV2 with TRBJ1-1, with D maybe TRBD1 (5 bases). The CDR3 consists of 14 residues. Trimming cost V 7 bases and J 1 base, with 13 bases left between them. CDR1 is SNHLY, CDR2 FYNNEI, per germline. In nucleotides, the CDR3 is TGTGCCAGCAACCTTATCACAGGGAACACTGAAGCTTTCTTT. This gives the protein CASNLITGNTEAFF.

The chain is built from TRBV10-3 and TRBJ2-2; 7 nucleotides match TRBD2. V trimming: 6 bases; J trimming: 0 bases; junction bases outside the gene matches: 7. CDR3 size: 16 residues. The germline CDR1 and CDR2 sequences are ENHRY and SYGVKD. The CDR3 loop reads CAISQVAGSNTGELFF. The CDR3 DNA sequence: TGTGCCATCAGCCAAGTAGCGGGCTCGAACACCGGGGAGCTGTTTTTT.

The V and J genes are TRBV6-1 and TRBJ1-5; TRBD1 is a possible D gene (5 bases). The ends were cut back, 11 bases at V and 4 bases at J, with 15 bases in the middle. Germline V gene sequence: CDR1 MNHNS, CDR2 SASEGT. This CDR3 region has 13 residues. The CDR3 loop reads CAGSGGENQPQHF. The CDR3 bases are TGTGCCGGCTCGGGAGGGGAGAATCAGCCCCAGCATTTT.

A few counts support this clone. The gene calls are TRBV15 and TRBJ2-7; TRBD2 aligns across 8 bases. V trimming: 4 bases; J trimming: 3 bases; junction bases outside the gene matches: 11. Germline CDR1 LNHNV, CDR2 YYDKDF (reference sequence). This CDR3 spans 16 amino acids. Here the CDR3 reads CATSTYSGTSHYEQYF. CDR3 DNA sequence: TGTGCCACCAGCACCTATAGCGGGACAAGCCACTACGAGCAGTACTTC.